This note documents a single TCR beta chain sequence. The antigen remains unidentified. This sample is part of a study of a mutant IDH1 vaccine in newly diagnosed glioma. Looking at the study overall: Once 4-6 weeks had passed after radiotherapy alone, vaccination started, or it started with temozolomide cycles. Earlier care involved radiotherapy, temozolomide, or both, and the majority received both. Study results and limitations: Vaccine-induced immune responses occurred in 90% to 95% of patients.

Profiling relied on immunoSEQ multiplex PCR, and the TCRdb table lists in-frame clones only, not all of them. Of about 120,000 clones listed, about four fifths were seen once; the top ten hold 4.5% to 6%. CDR1 is MNHNS and CDR2 is SASEGT in the germline V gene. CDR3 length equals 12 residues. Trimming stripped 7 bases from V and 8 bases from J, with 14 bases between. The time point is: week 11, during vaccination. Alongside topical imiquimod, each dose of vaccine comprised 300 ug of mutant IDH1 20-mer peptide. This specimen was PBMCs, taken from a glioma patient whose treatment included an IDH1 peptide vaccine. This chain uses TRBV6-1 with TRBJ1-2, with D uncertain. This TCR was sampled from a man aged 35-49 years with glioma. The CDR3 nucleotides are TGTGCCAGCACGGGTAGTCCAAAGGGCTACACCTTC. It specifies CASTGSPKGYTF.